This T cell receptor beta chain was captured by sequencing in a study of T cell responses to AZD1222 COVID-19 vaccine. Study-level points and caveats: A rise in Spike-specific TCR breadth and depth followed two AZD1222 doses.

TCRdb's copy holds only in-frame clones and misses some; the assay was immunoSEQ multiplex PCR. The profile shows over 100,000 clones, approximately 91% of them singletons. Concerning this clone itself: Its antigen is not identified.

This CDR3 has 13 residues. The V end lost 0 bases, the J end lost 5 bases, and 5 bases lay between the germline ends. CDR1 and CDR2 from the germline V gene are MNHEY and SVGAGI. The TCR sequence derives from an adult who received the AZD1222 COVID-19 vaccine. The source material was peripheral blood, sampled 28 days after the second AZD1222 dose. The rearrangement links TRBV6-5 to TRBJ1-5; D call uncertain. This CDR3 reads CASSYSKDQPQHF. The CDR3 DNA is TGTGCCAGCAGTTACTCCAAAGATCAGCCCCAGCATTTT.